Below, 14 T cell receptor beta chains from the same sample are listed, as sequenced in a study of blood T cell repertoires in COVID-19 (dated by TCRdb to about 2020). The library was made by the immunoSEQ multiplex PCR assay. Entries here come from immuneACCESS through TCRdb and include only in-frame sequences with V and J called. Some clones fail to appear in such tables; in the studies checked, an unresolved V gene covers under half of the shortfall, and the cause of the remainder is unknown. For this sample there are 97,000 or so clones; 82% appear just once. The ten largest clones take up about 20% of the sample. Sequenced material: peripheral blood. These receptor sequences come from a man aged 80 or over with acute or convalescent COVID-19.

V and J are TRBV28 and TRBJ1-1; 9 nucleotides match TRBD1. Germline V gene sequence: CDR1 MDHEN, CDR2 SYDVKM. Trimming took 5 bases from V and 5 from J; bases not matched to a gene: 12. The CDR3 covers 16 residues. DNA for the CDR3: TGTGCCAGCAGTCCAACGACAGGGGGAATTAGTACTGAAGCTTTCTTT. Translated: CASSPTTGGISTEAFF.

The chain links TRBV7-2 to TRBJ1-3, with 10 bases identical to TRBD1. The CDR3 is 17 residues long. V shed 5 bases and J 2 bases; nucleotides not matched to a gene: 9. Germline V gene sequence: CDR1 SGHTA, CDR2 FQGNSA. CDR3 sequence reads: CASSPRGTGVPGNTIYF. The CDR3 DNA follows: TGTGCCAGCAGCCCTAGAGGGACAGGGGTGCCTGGAAACACCATATATTTT.

For the CDR3, the DNA is TGTGCCAGTAGTCCGGACAGGGCGGTCTACGAGCAGTACTTC. It codes for CASSPDRAVYEQYF. This chain joins TRBV19 and TRBJ2-7, with 8 bases lining up with TRBD1. Germline trimming cut 5 bases from V and 3 bases from J; bases unmatched to any gene: 6. CDR1 LNHDA and CDR2 SQIVND come from the germline V gene (reference sequence). This CDR3 has 14 residues. Based on the CDR3 plus reference TRBV19 and TRBJ2-7, the full variable domain is DGGITQSPKYLFRKEGQNVTLSCEQNLNHDAMYWYRQDPGQGLRLIYYSQIVNDFQKGDIAEGYSVSREKKESFPLTVTSAQKNPTAFYLCASSPDRAVYEQYFGPGTRLTVT.

This clone has more than one count but fewer than ten. This CDR3 is CASSESRTGEAFF. CDR3 nucleotides: TGTGCCAGCAGCGAAAGTAGGACGGGGGAGGCTTTCTTT. The V and J genes are TRBV11-3 and TRBJ1-1; a weak D match, TRBD1 (5 bases). The V end was cut by 5 bases, the J end by 11 bases, with 18 bases between. Germline values: CDR1 SGHNT, CDR2 YENEEA. The CDR3 has 13 residues.

The chain has TRBV30 and TRBJ2-5; 9 nucleotides match TRBD2. Looked up from germline, CDR1 is GTSNPN and CDR2 is SVGIG (reference sequence). Losses at the gene ends were 0 bases for V and 5 bases for J; bases not matched to a gene: 4. The CDR3 length is 14 residues. In DNA, the CDR3 is TGTGCCTGGAGTGTATCCAGCGGGGGGGAGACCCAGTACTTC. Protein: CAWSVSSGGETQYF.

This clone has ten or more counts. The rearrangement uses TRBV12-3 or TRBV12-4 and TRBJ1-1, with TRBD1 matching over 10 bases. The CDR3 is 12 residues long. Trimming cost V 6 bases and J 8 bases; bases outside gene matches: 3. CDR3 nucleotides: TGTGCCAGCAGCCTGACAGGGGGCGAAGCTTTCTTT. The encoded protein is CASSLTGGEAFF.

The chain is built from TRBV7-2 and TRBJ2-7; 7 bases line up with TRBD1. V was clipped by 1 base and J by 1 base; unmatched bases: 7. CDR1 and CDR2 (germline): SGHTA, FQGNSA. There are 16 residues in the CDR3. CDR3 nucleotides: TGTGCCAGCAGCTTAGGTAACAGGGGAAGGTCCTACGAGCAGTACTTC. Translated: CASSLGNRGRSYEQYF.

The chain has TRBV7-6 and TRBJ1-4; 11 nucleotides align to TRBD1. The CDR3 is made up of 16 amino acids. With V trimmed by 3 bases and J by 10 bases, 10 bases remained unmatched. CDR1 is SGHVS, CDR2 FNYEAQ, per germline. In DNA, the CDR3 is TGTGCCAGCAGCTTGGGACAGGGGGAAGCACTCGTAAAACTGTTTTTT. It yields the protein CASSLGQGEALVKLFF.

The V call is TRBV28, the J call TRBJ1-1, with a possible D match to TRBD1 (6 bases). Germline V gives CDR1 MDHEN, CDR2 SYDVKM. This CDR3 spans 13 amino acids. The V end was cut by 5 bases, the J end by 6 bases, with 13 bases between. CDR3 in DNA: TGTGCCAGCAGTACCCCCACAGGGTCTGAAGCTTTCTTT. This gives the protein CASSTPTGSEAFF. Based on the CDR3 plus reference TRBV28 and TRBJ1-1, the full variable domain is DVKVTQSSRYLVKRTGEKVFLECVQDMDHENMFWYRQDPGLGLRLIYFSYDVKMKEKGDIPEGYSVSREKKERFSLILESASTNQTSMYLCASSTPTGSEAFFGQGTRLTVV.

The chain joins TRBV19 to TRBJ2-7, with no clear D. V was cut by 4 bases and J by 2 bases, with 15 bases left in between. This CDR3 is built from 15 residues. CDR1 and CDR2 from the germline V gene are LNHDA and SQIVND (reference sequence). This CDR3 is CASSRSGMAPYEQYF. The CDR3 nucleotides read TGTGCCAGTAGTAGGTCGGGTATGGCCCCCTACGAGCAGTACTTC.

The gene calls are TRBV30 and TRBJ2-1; 8 positions match TRBD2. This CDR3 comprises 17 residues. Germline V gene sequence: CDR1 GTSNPN, CDR2 SVGIG (reference sequence). V lost 0 bases to trimming and J lost 1 base; unmatched junction nucleotides: 8. The CDR3 DNA reads TGTGCCTGGAGTGTCACCGGCGGGAGGACGTCCTACAATGAGCAGTTCTTC. Protein: CAWSVTGGRTSYNEQFF. Looking up the rest from reference TRBV30 and TRBJ2-1 gives the full variable domain: SQTIHQWPATLVQPVGSPLSLECTVEGTSNPNLYWYRQAAGRGLQLLFYSVGIGQISSEVPQNLSASRPQDRQFILSSKKLLLSDSGFYLCAWSVTGGRTSYNEQFFGPGTRLTVL.

The V call is TRBV27, the J call TRBJ2-2; TRBD1 might be the D (5 bases). The length of the CDR3 is 14 residues. Germline V gene lookup returns CDR1 MNHEY and CDR2 SMNVEV (reference sequence). V was clipped by 5 bases and J by 4 bases, with 11 bases between them. The DNA for the CDR3 is TGTGCCAGCAGTCCCAGGGCCACCACCGGGGAGCTGTTTTTT. Translated, it gives CASSPRATTGELFF.

The genes are TRBV19 and TRBJ2-2; 9 positions agree with TRBD1. Germline CDR1 LNHDA, CDR2 SQIVND (reference sequence). This CDR3 has 18 amino acids. The trim removed 1 base at V and 4 bases at J, leaving 10 bases unmatched. The CDR3 loop reads CASSIGGTGIALTGELFF. The DNA of the CDR3 is TGTGCCAGTAGTATAGGGGGGACAGGGATTGCCCTCACCGGGGAGCTGTTTTTT.

The chain employs TRBV5-1 and TRBJ2-7, with D perhaps TRBD2 (6 bases). The CDR3 totals 15 residues. Germline values: CDR1 SGHRS, CDR2 YFSETQ. Deletions cut 0 bases from V and 5 bases from J, with 15 bases between. The CDR3 sequence: CASSLEHGPGDEQYF. In nucleotides, the CDR3 is TGCGCCAGCAGCTTGGAGCACGGGCCGGGGGACGAGCAGTACTTC.